This T cell receptor beta chain was recovered during a study of T cell responses to AZD1222 COVID-19 vaccine. General observations from the study: CD4 TCRs associated with vaccination spanned spike, dominating at 160-218 and 743-854. Increases in Spike-specific TCR breadth and depth were seen after two AZD1222 doses.

The table lists this clone with a count of one. Its specificity is not known. V was clipped by 3 bases and J by 10 bases, with 10 bases between them. The length of the CDR3 is 13 residues. Germline CDR1 and CDR2: MDHEN and SYDVKM. Using immunoSEQ multiplex PCR, the repertoire was profiled, and TCRdb retains in-frame clones only, with some absent. Here the sample spans about 150,000 clones, less than 95% being singletons. The origin of this receptor is an adult in good health. The starting material was peripheral blood, obtained on day 0 of AZD1222 vaccination. V gene TRBV28 combines with J gene TRBJ1-6; D gene unclear. CDR3 coding DNA: TGTGCCAGCAGTTTTGAGGGAAACTCACCCCTCCACTTT. It translates to CASSFEGNSPLHF. The full variable domain, its missing parts supplied by reference TRBV28 and TRBJ1-6, is DVKVTQSSRYLVKRTGEKVFLECVQDMDHENMFWYRQDPGLGLRLIYFSYDVKMKEKGDIPEGYSVSREKKERFSLILESASTNQTSMYLCASSFEGNSPLHFGNGTRLTVT.